Shown below are 25 T cell receptor beta chains from a single sample sequenced in a study of OX40 agonist ivuxolimab in advanced cancers. The protocol was immunoSEQ multiplex PCR, while the TCRdb copy is restricted to in-frame clones and leaves out a portion. The table shows tens of thousands of clones, with roughly 84% occurring only once. The sample was CD4+ or CD8+ T cells sorted from blood, taken in a trial of the OX40 agonist ivuxolimab. These receptors were obtained from an adult with an advanced solid tumor such as melanoma, head and neck, liver or kidney cancer.

V is TRBV5-8 and J is TRBJ2-5; weak D call: TRBD2 (6 bases). This CDR3 region has 11 residues. Between the trimmed V and J ends, which lost 7 bases and 5 bases, there was a span of 9 bases. CDR1 SGHTS and CDR2 YDEGEE come from the germline V gene. DNA for the CDR3: TGTGCCAGCCGACGGGAGGAGACCCAGTACTTC. Translating gives CASRREETQYF.

The rearrangement links TRBV11-3 to TRBJ2-5; 12 nucleotides line up with TRBD2. Germline V CDR1 and CDR2: SGHNT, YENEEA. V was clipped by 1 base and J by 5 bases; unmatched bases: 5. This CDR3 region has 16 residues. This chain's CDR3 is CASSLGTSGTFETQYF. Here the CDR3 DNA reads TGTGCCAGCAGCTTAGGGACTAGCGGGACTTTTGAGACCCAGTACTTC.

The V and J genes are TRBV7-8 and TRBJ1-1; D gene ambiguous. V was cut by 3 bases and J by 6 bases, with 8 bases left in between. CDR1 and CDR2 from the germline V gene are SGHVS and FQNEAQ. The CDR3 has 12 residues. The CDR3 nucleotides read TGTGCCAGCAGCTTTGGGCAGCCTGAAGCTTTCTTT. It yields the protein CASSFGQPEAFF.

The CDR3 region has the DNA TGTGCCAGCAGTGAGCGGGGACCCATGGAGGAGCAGTACTTC. Translation: CASSERGPMEEQYF. The chain recombines TRBV2 with TRBJ2-7; D perhaps matches TRBD2 (6 bases). Germline V gives CDR1 SNHLY, CDR2 FYNNEI. The length of the CDR3 is 14 residues. V lost 3 bases and J 7 bases, leaving 16 bases between the germline ends.

This chain joins TRBV27 and TRBJ1-1, with 8 bases aligning to TRBD1. The V and J ends lost 3 bases and 1 base, in that order; junction bases with no gene match: 4. Germline CDR1 reads MNHEY; CDR2 reads SMNVEV (reference sequence). CDR3 length: 15 amino acids. Here the CDR3 reads CASSLRGQGNTEAFF. CDR3 coding DNA: TGTGCCAGCAGTTTGCGCGGACAGGGGAACACTGAAGCTTTCTTT.

CDR3 DNA sequence: TGTGCCAGCAGTGAAAGAGGCTTAAGCTCTGGAAACACCATATATTTT. Its protein is CASSERGLSSGNTIYF. J is TRBJ1-3 and V is TRBV6-1, with D hard to call. CDR3 size: 16 residues. Trimming left V 2 bases short and J 0 bases short, with 11 bases between. Germline-derived CDR1 and CDR2 are MNHNS and SASEGT.

The sample holds one count of this clone. An end of the junction differs from the germline gene, which may be a read error. V and J are TRBV5-4 and TRBJ2-1; 9 bases align to TRBD1. Germline V lookup: CDR1 SGHNT, CDR2 YYREEE (reference sequence). This CDR3 spans 14 amino acids. The CDR3 loop reads CASSPGQGYDEQFF. CDR3 in DNA: TGTGCCAGCAGCCCGGGACAGGGCTACGATGAGCAGTTCTTC.

The chain joins TRBV18 to TRBJ2-3, with 7 bases aligning to TRBD2. The CDR3 contains 14 residues. V was clipped by 1 base and J by 4 bases; unmatched bases: 2. CDR1 and CDR2 from the germline V gene are KGHSH and LQKENI. The DNA for the CDR3 is TGTGCCAGCTCACCACAAACTAGCGCAGATACGCAGTATTTT. The encoded protein is CASSPQTSADTQYF.

This chain connects TRBV7-2 to TRBJ1-2, with D possibly TRBD1 on 5 matching bases. Germline V CDR1 and CDR2: SGHTA, FQGNSA. The V gene lost 0 bases and the J gene lost 4 bases, with 18 bases spanning the gap. This CDR3 spans 17 amino acids. CDR3 DNA sequence: TGTGCCAGCAGCTTAGCCGGGGGGGGAGGAGCAACCTATGGCTACACCTTC. It is translated as CASSLAGGGGATYGYTF.

The chain has TRBV5-1 and TRBJ1-1; D gene unclear. Germline lookup yields CDR1 SGHRS and CDR2 YFSETQ. This CDR3 is built from 14 residues. The V end was cut by 0 bases, the J end by 1 base, with 7 bases between. DNA of the CDR3: TGCGCCAGCAGCTTGGCCCACACGAACACTGAAGCTTTCTTT. Amino acid sequence: CASSLAHTNTEAFF.

CDR3 protein: CASRTGTSKDEQFF. The CDR3 nucleotides read TGTGCCAGCAGAACCGGGACTAGTAAAGATGAGCAGTTCTTC. The chain joins TRBV2 to TRBJ2-1, with 8 nucleotides matching TRBD2. This CDR3 is 14 amino acids long. CDR1 SNHLY and CDR2 FYNNEI come from the germline V gene. The V gene end was trimmed by 6 bases and the J gene end by 8 bases; junction bases not matched to a gene: 9.

To note about this clone: The DNA is left out, because the CDR3 cannot be placed on it with certainty; the CDR3 is given as TCRdb lists it. The rearrangement joins TRBV19 to TRBJ2-3. The CDR3 numbers 13 amino acids, ends counted. CDR1 is LNHDA, CDR2 SQIVND, per germline (reference sequence). The CDR3 loop reads CASSSSVADTQYF.

The chain uses TRBV5-4 and TRBJ1-5; no clear D gene. Germline V gene data show CDR1 as SGHNT and CDR2 as YYREEE (reference sequence). The CDR3 contains 13 residues. V was trimmed by 3 bases and J by 2 bases, leaving 6 bases between them. The CDR3 sequence: CASSSQGNQPQHF. The CDR3 DNA follows: TGTGCCAGCAGCTCCCAGGGCAATCAGCCCCAGCATTTT.

The chain links TRBV7-8 to TRBJ1-3; 7 bases line up with TRBD1. Germline V lookup: CDR1 SGHVS, CDR2 FQNEAQ. V dropped 5 bases and J dropped 0; count of bases not matched to a gene: 13. This CDR3 comprises 18 residues. CDR3 sequence (DNA): TGTGCCAGCAGCGCTATTACCGGGACAGCTTTCTCTGGAAACACCATATATTTT. Protein: CASSAITGTAFSGNTIYF.

The J gene is TRBJ2-5, the V gene TRBV19; TRBD2 matches at 13 bases. Germline CDR1 is LNHDA and CDR2 is SQIVND (reference sequence). Trimming at V came to 2 bases and at J to 4 bases, leaving 10 bases not matched to a gene. CDR3 size: 18 residues. The CDR3: CASSISPLAGGPIETQYF. In DNA form, the CDR3 reads TGTGCCAGTAGTATATCCCCACTAGCGGGGGGGCCGATAGAGACCCAGTACTTC.

This chain joins TRBV9 and TRBJ2-2, with TRBD2 matching 8 bases. Trimming took 0 bases from V and 5 from J; bases not matched to a gene: 6. Germline values: CDR1 SGDLS, CDR2 YYNGEE. The CDR3 is 16 residues long. CDR3 bases: TGTGCCAGCAGCGTAGTGGCGGGGGGCCCAACCGGGGAGCTGTTTTTT. It codes for CASSVVAGGPTGELFF. Looking up the rest from reference TRBV9 and TRBJ2-2 gives the full variable domain: DSGVTQTPKHLITATGQRVTLRCSPRSGDLSVYWYQQSLDQGLQFLIQYYNGEERAKGNILERFSAQQFPDLHSELNLSSLELGDSALYFCASSVVAGGPTGELFFGEGSRLTVL.

The chain employs TRBV5-4 and TRBJ1-1; the match to TRBD1 covers 7 bases. Germline trimming cut 0 bases from V and 4 bases from J; bases unmatched to any gene: 9. Per the germline V gene, CDR1 is SGHNT and CDR2 is YYREEE (reference sequence). The CDR3 totals 16 residues. This CDR3 reads CASSLALLGGGTEAFF. CDR3 nucleotide sequence: TGTGCCAGCAGCTTGGCCTTGTTAGGGGGCGGCACTGAAGCTTTCTTT.

This rearrangement joins TRBV29-1 to TRBJ1-2, with a possible D match to TRBD1 (6 bases). In germline, CDR1 is SQVTM, CDR2 ANQGSEA. Trimming cost V 7 bases and J 1 base, with 13 bases left between them. CDR3 length: 13 residues. The chain's CDR3 is CSANGGGNYGYTF. The CDR3 DNA is TGCAGCGCCAACGGGGGCGGTAACTATGGCTACACCTTC. The whole variable domain, filled in from reference TRBV29-1 and TRBJ1-2, reads SAVISQKPSRDICQRGTSLTIQCQVDSQVTMMFWYRQQPGQSLTLIATANQGSEATYESGFVIDKFPISRPNLTFSTLTVSNMSPEDSSIYLCSANGGGNYGYTFGSGTRLTVV.

This clone was seen once. This chain joins TRBV5-4 and TRBJ2-1; 7 bases are a match to TRBD1. With 0 bases clipped from V and 8 bases from J, the junction kept 8 bases outside the gene matches. The germline CDR1 and CDR2 sequences are SGHNT and YYREEE (reference sequence). The CDR3 consists of 15 residues. This CDR3 is CASSLAGRQGDEQFF. DNA for the CDR3: TGTGCCAGCAGCTTGGCCGGGCGGCAGGGGGATGAGCAGTTCTTC.

V usage is TRBV5-1 and J usage is TRBJ2-1; D may be TRBD1 or TRBD2 (5 bases each). The CDR3 has 14 residues. Trimming left V 4 bases short and J 6 bases short, with 14 bases between. The germline gives CDR1 SGHRS, CDR2 YFSETQ. The CDR3 DNA sequence: TGCGCCAGCAGCGGCCGGGGCCGGGGCAATGAGCAGTTCTTC. Its translation: CASSGRGRGNEQFF.

The genes are TRBV25-1 and TRBJ1-2; D not certain. The CDR3 is made up of 14 amino acids. Germline-derived CDR1 and CDR2 are MGHDK and SYGVNS. V was pared by 5 bases and J by 4 bases, with 14 bases between. The DNA for the CDR3 is TGTGCCAGCAGTTTACGGACCGCGCCCTATGGCTACACCTTC. This gives the protein CASSLRTAPYGYTF.

The gene calls are TRBV27 and TRBJ1-3; unclear D gene. Between the trimmed V and J ends, which lost 0 bases and 0 bases, there was a span of 6 bases. This CDR3 is built from 15 residues. Germline V gene sequence: CDR1 MNHEY, CDR2 SMNVEV (reference sequence). The CDR3 DNA is TGTGCCAGCAGTTTATCGCGCACCTCTGGAAACACCATATATTTT. Protein: CASSLSRTSGNTIYF.

The chain uses TRBV6-1 and TRBJ1-1, with D possibly matching TRBD1 (5 bases). V was shortened by 6 bases and J by 5 bases, with 16 bases between the two germline ends. The CDR3 is 14 residues long. The germline V gene has CDR1 MNHNS and CDR2 SASEGT. This CDR3 reads CASSQPGLRTEAFF. Written as DNA, the CDR3 is TGTGCCAGCAGCCAGCCAGGGTTGAGGACTGAAGCTTTCTTT.

This clone was found a few times. The chain employs TRBV7-9 and TRBJ1-2; D is undetermined. Germline V gene sequence: CDR1 SEHNR, CDR2 FQNEAQ (reference sequence). The CDR3 has 15 amino acids. The V gene lost 3 bases and the J gene lost 4 bases, with 15 bases spanning the gap. The CDR3 region has the DNA TGTGCCAGCAGCTTTCCCTCGTTAAGGAGCTATGGCTACACCTTC. The encoded protein is CASSFPSLRSYGYTF.

This chain uses TRBV6-1 with TRBJ2-2; 10 nucleotides agree with TRBD1. This CDR3 spans 14 amino acids. Germline CDR1 MNHNS, CDR2 SASEGT. With 10 bases clipped from V and 7 bases from J, the junction kept 9 bases outside the gene matches. CDR3 protein: CATSGQGFVGELFF. Written as DNA, the CDR3 is TGTGCCACCTCGGGACAGGGGTTCGTCGGGGAGCTGTTTTTT.